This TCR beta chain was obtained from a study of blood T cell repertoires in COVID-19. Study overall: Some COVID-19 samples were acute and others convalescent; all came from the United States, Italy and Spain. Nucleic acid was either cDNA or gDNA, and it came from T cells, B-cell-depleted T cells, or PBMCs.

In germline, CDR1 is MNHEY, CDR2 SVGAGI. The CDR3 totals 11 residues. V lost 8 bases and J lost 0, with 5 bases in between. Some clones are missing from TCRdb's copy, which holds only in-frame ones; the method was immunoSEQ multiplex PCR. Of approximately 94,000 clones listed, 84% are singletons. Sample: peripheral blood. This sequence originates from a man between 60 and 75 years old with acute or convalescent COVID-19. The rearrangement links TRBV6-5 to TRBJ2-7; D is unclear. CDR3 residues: CASGSSYEQYF. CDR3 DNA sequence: TGTGCCAGCGGCAGCTCCTACGAGCAGTACTTC.